These T cell receptor beta chains were read from a single sample in a study of beta chain features in type 1 diabetes. Measured with immunoSEQ multiplex PCR; TCRdb has only the in-frame clones, and not every one. The sample lists approximately 15,000 clones, about 72% occurring once. Sequencing input: stem cell memory CD4+ T cells from blood. The source is a woman aged 18-35 years with type 1 diabetes. The CDR3 runs from the conserved cysteine through the conserved F or W. Each record gives: D gene, J gene, clone size, V gene, CDR3 DNA, CDR3 protein. A D gene is named only where the DNA matches it firmly. Only part of the rows carry a size: once, few, many, or a class if the clone is expanded.

>TRBD1|TRBJ1-2|NA|TRBV4-3
TGCGCCAGCAGTGACAGGGGCGATGGCTACACCTTC
CASSDRGDGYTF
>NA|TRBJ1-5|NA|TRBV19
TGTGCCAGTAGTGAACTTTCGGGATTCAATCAGCCCCAGCATTTT
CASSELSGFNQPQHF
>NA|TRBJ1-1|NA|TRBV7-2
TGTGCCAGCAGCCTCGCGGGGGACACTGAAGCTTTCTTT
CASSLAGDTEAFF
>TRBD1|TRBJ1-1|NA|TRBV5-4
TGTGCCAGCAGCTCCAAACCGACAGGGGTACGGACTGAAGCTTTCTTT
CASSSKPTGVRTEAFF
>TRBD1|TRBJ1-5|few|TRBV19
TGTGCCAGTAGGATGCCCGGGACAGGGCTCCAGCCCCAGCATTTT
CASRMPGTGLQPQHF
>NA|TRBJ2-7|NA|TRBV5-1
TGCGCCAGCAGTGACGGGGGCTACGAGCAGTACTTC
CASSDGGYEQYF
>TRBD1|TRBJ2-1|NA|TRBV5-1
TGCGCCAGCAGCTTTACAGGGGACCGACAGTTCTTC
CASSFTGDRQFF
>TRBD2|TRBJ2-5|once|TRBV7-6
TGTGCCAGCACCCCTGAGGTAGCGGGAATGCGTTTAACAGAGACCCAGTACTTC
CASTPEVAGMRLTETQYF
>NA|TRBJ2-1|once|TRBV28
TGTGCCAGCAGTTCATGGAGCAGGGCTCGTCCCCACTCCTACAATGAGCAGTTCTTC
CASSSWSRARPHSYNEQFF
>NA|TRBJ2-3|NA|TRBV7-8
TGTGCCAGCAGCCCTAGTGGGGGCCCAGATACGCAGTATTTT
CASSPSGGPDTQYF
>NA|TRBJ2-1|few|TRBV4-2
TGTGCCAGCAGCCACTGGCCGGGACTGCGCTACAATGAGCAGTTCTTC
CASSHWPGLRYNEQFF
>TRBD1|TRBJ1-1|NA|TRBV18
TGTGCCAGCTCAGGACAGGGGGCGGTCACTGAAGCTTTCTTT
CASSGQGAVTEAFF
>TRBD2|TRBJ2-1|NA|TRBV9
TGTGCCAGCAGCGTGAGCGGGAGAGTCTCCTACAATGAGCAGTTCTTC
CASSVSGRVSYNEQFF
>NA|TRBJ2-7|NA|TRBV29-1
TGCAGCGTCGGGAAGCTGAGCTCCTACGAGCAGTACTTC
CSVGKLSSYEQYF
>NA|TRBJ1-1|NA|TRBV5-4
TGTGCCAGCCGAACGGGGGGTATTGATCCGAACACTGAAGCTTTCTTT
CASRTGGIDPNTEAFF
>TRBD2|TRBJ2-3|NA|TRBV19
TGTGCCACCAGGACTAGCGGGAGGGCCTCAGATACGCAGTATTTT
CATRTSGRASDTQYF
>TRBD2|TRBJ2-3|NA|TRBV19
TGTGCCAGTAGGGGGGGGGCAGATACGCAGTATTTT
CASRGGADTQYF
>TRBD1|TRBJ1-1|NA|TRBV2
TGTGCCAGCAGTTTACAGGGGCGGGAGGTTGCTGAAGCTTTCTTT
CASSLQGREVAEAFF
>TRBD1|TRBJ2-6|NA|TRBV10-3
TGTGCCATCAGTGGCCCTGGACAGGGGGCTAATCCTGGGGCCAACGTCCTGACTTTC
CAISGPGQGANPGANVLTF
>TRBD1|TRBJ2-7|NA|TRBV28
TGTGCCAGCAGTTTAAAGCCCGGGACAGTCGTCTCCTACGAGCAGTACTTC
CASSLKPGTVVSYEQYF
>NA|TRBJ2-1|NA|TRBV9
TGTGCCAGCAGCGTAGTGGGGGGTCTTAATGAGCAGTTCTTC
CASSVVGGLNEQFF
>TRBD2|TRBJ2-1|few|TRBV29-1
TGCAGCGGAAAGCGGGATAGGTACAATGAGCAGTTCTTC
CSGKRDRYNEQFF